This T cell receptor (beta chain) was documented in a study of blood T cell repertoires in COVID-19. As for the study in general: Samples of COVID-19 (acute and convalescent) were obtained from the United States, Italy and Spain.

Clones were sequenced by immunoSEQ multiplex PCR, and TCRdb holds only the in-frame ones, with some missing. The sample contains tens of thousands of clones, over 70% of which appear only once. This clone turned up a few times. This CDR3 contains 16 residues. Per the germline V gene, CDR1 is MDHEN and CDR2 is SYDVKM. Germline trimming cut 6 bases from V and 3 bases from J; bases unmatched to any gene: 6. This clonotype originated in a man aged 60-69 years with acute or convalescent COVID-19. The rearrangement links TRBV28 to TRBJ2-6, with 9 bases that match TRBD1. The material sequenced was peripheral blood. The CDR3 sequence is CASSLQGADGANVLTF. The CDR3 DNA is TGTGCCAGCAGCCTACAGGGGGCGGATGGGGCCAACGTCCTGACTTTC.